This T cell receptor (beta chain) stems from a study of graft-versus-host responses after intestinal transplantation. Study in general: Once they had received anti-thymocyte globulin induction, all recipients took tacrolimus and steroids for approximately 3 years.

TCRdb keeps only in-frame clones here, not all; method: immunoSEQ multiplex PCR. The top ten clones hold more than 0.9% of a sample with some 110,000 clones, 90% to 95% of them seen once. With respect to this clone: Its target is not known.

V lost 7 bases and J 1 base, leaving 16 bases between the germline ends. CDR1 is LNHDA and CDR2 is SQIVND in the germline V gene (reference sequence). The CDR3 consists of 15 residues. The specimen was unstimulated CD8+ T cells sorted from spleen or lymph node cells, collected before transplant. The receptor comes from a human donor who was the organ donor for an intestinal transplant. The V and J genes are TRBV19 and TRBJ1-1; D is undetermined. The CDR3 loop is CASNHKVFGNTEAFF. The DNA for the CDR3 is TGTGCCAGTAACCATAAGGTCTTTGGGAACACTGAAGCTTTCTTT.